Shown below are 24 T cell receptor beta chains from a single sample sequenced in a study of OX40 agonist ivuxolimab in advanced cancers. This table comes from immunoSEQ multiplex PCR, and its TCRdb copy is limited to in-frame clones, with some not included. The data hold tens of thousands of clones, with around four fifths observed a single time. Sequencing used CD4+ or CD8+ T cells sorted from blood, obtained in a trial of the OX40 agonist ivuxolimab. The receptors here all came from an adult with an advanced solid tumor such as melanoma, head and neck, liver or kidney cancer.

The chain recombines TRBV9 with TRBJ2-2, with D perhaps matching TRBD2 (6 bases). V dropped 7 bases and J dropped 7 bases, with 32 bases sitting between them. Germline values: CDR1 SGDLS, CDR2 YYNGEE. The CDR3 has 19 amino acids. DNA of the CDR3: TGTGCCAGCGGGAATAGGCGGGACTTCGGTGGCCTGAGGGGCGGGGAGCTGTTTTTT. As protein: CASGNRRDFGGLRGGELFF. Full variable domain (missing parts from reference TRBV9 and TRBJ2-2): DSGVTQTPKHLITATGQRVTLRCSPRSGDLSVYWYQQSLDQGLQFLIQYYNGEERAKGNILERFSAQQFPDLHSELNLSSLELGDSALYFCASGNRRDFGGLRGGELFFGEGSRLTVL.

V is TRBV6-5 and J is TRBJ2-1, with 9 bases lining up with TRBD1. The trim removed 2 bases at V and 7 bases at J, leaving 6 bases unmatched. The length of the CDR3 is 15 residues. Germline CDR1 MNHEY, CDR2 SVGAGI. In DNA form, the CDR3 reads TGTGCCAGCAGTTACCCGGGACAGGGAAGGAATGAGCAGTTCTTC. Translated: CASSYPGQGRNEQFF.

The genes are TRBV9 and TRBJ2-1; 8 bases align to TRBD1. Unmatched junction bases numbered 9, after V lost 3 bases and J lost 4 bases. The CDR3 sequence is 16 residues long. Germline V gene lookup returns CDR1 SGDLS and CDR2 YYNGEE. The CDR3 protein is CASSERTGSLYNEQFF. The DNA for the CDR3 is TGTGCCAGCAGCGAGAGGACAGGGAGCCTTTACAATGAGCAGTTCTTC.

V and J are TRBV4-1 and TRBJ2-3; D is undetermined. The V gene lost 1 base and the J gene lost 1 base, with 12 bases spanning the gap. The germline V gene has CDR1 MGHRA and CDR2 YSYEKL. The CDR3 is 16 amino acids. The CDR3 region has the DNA TGCGCCAGCAGCCAAGGCTCACACACCGGCACAGATACGCAGTATTTT. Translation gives CASSQGSHTGTDTQYF.

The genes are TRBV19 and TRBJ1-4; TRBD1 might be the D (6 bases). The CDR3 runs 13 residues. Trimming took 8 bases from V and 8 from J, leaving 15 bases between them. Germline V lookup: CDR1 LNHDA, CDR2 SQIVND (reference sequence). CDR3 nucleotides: TGTGCCAGTTCGGACAGTGGGGCAGAAAAACTGTTTTTT. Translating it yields CASSDSGAEKLFF. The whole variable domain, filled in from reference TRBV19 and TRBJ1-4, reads DGGITQSPKYLFRKEGQNVTLSCEQNLNHDAMYWYRQDPGQGLRLIYYSQIVNDFQKGDIAEGYSVSREKKESFPLTVTSAQKNPTAFYLCASSDSGAEKLFFGSGTQLSVL.

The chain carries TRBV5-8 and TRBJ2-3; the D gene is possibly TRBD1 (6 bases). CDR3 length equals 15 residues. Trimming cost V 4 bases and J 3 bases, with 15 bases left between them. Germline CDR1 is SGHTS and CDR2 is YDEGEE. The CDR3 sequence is CASSPDRKGTDTQYF. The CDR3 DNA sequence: TGTGCCAGCAGCCCCGACAGGAAAGGAACAGATACGCAGTATTTT.

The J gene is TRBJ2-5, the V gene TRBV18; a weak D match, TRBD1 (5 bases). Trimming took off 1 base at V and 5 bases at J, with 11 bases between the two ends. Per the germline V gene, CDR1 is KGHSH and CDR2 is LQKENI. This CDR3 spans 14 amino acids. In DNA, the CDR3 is TGTGCCAGCTCACCACGATGGGGCAAGGAGACCCAGTACTTC. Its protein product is CASSPRWGKETQYF.

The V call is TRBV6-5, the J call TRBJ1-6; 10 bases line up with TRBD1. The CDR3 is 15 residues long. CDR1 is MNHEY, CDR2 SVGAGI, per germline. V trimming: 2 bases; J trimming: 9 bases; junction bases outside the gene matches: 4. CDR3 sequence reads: CASSYAGTGVSPLHF. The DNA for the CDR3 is TGTGCCAGCAGTTACGCCGGGACAGGGGTTTCACCCCTCCACTTT.

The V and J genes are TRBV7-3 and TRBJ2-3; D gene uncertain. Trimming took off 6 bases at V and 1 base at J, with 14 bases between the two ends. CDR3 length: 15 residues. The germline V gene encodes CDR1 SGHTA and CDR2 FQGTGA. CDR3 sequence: CASSSQGVGTDTQYF. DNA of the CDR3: TGTGCCAGCAGTTCCCAAGGAGTGGGCACAGATACGCAGTATTTT.

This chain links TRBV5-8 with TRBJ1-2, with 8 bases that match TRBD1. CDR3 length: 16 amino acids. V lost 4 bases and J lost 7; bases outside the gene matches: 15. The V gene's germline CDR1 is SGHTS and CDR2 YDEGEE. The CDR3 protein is CASSAGGRGPGFGYTF. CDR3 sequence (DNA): TGTGCCAGCAGCGCTGGAGGCAGGGGGCCAGGTTTTGGCTACACCTTC.

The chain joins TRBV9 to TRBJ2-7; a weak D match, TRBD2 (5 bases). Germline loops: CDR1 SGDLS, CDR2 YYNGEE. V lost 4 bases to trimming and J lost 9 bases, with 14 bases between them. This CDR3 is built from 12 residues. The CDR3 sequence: CASSYDGEGQYF. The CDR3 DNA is TGTGCCAGCAGCTACGACGGGGAAGGGCAGTACTTC.

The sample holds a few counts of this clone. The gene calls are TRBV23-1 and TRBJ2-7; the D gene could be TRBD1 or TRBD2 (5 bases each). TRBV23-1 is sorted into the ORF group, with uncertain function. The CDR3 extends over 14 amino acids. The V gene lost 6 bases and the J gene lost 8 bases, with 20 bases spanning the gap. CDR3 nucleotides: TGCGCCAGCAGCTATTCCGGGGCCAATCCCCAGCAGTACTTC. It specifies CASSYSGANPQQYF.

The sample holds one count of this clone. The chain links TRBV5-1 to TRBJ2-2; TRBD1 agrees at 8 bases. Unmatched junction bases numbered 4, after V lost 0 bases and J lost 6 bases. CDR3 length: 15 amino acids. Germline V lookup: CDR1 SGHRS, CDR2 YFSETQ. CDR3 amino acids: CASSLARTGSGELFF. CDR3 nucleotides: TGCGCCAGCAGCTTGGCCAGGACAGGGTCCGGGGAGCTGTTTTTT.

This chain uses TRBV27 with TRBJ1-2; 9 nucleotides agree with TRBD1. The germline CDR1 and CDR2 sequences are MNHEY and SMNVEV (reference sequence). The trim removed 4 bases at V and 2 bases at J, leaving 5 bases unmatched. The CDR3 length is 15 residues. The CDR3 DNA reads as TGTGCCAGCAGTTCCCGACAGGGGGGCAACTATGGCTACACCTTC. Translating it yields CASSSRQGGNYGYTF.

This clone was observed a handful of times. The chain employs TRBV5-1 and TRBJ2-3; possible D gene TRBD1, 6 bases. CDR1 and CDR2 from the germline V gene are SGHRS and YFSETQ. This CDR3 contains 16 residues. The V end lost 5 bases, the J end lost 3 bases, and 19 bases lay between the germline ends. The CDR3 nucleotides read TGCGCCAGCAGGGTGGGGGCGTTAGCAAGTACAGATACGCAGTATTTT. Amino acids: CASRVGALASTDTQYF.

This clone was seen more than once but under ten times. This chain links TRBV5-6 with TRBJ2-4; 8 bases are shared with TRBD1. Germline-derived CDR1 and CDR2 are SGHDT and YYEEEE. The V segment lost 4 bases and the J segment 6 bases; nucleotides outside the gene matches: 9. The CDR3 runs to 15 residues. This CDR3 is CASSERTGYGNIQYF. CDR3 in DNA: TGTGCCAGCAGCGAAAGGACAGGGTACGGAAACATTCAGTACTTC.

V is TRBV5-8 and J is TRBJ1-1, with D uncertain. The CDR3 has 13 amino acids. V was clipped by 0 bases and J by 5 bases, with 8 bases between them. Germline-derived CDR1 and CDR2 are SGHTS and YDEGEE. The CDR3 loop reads CASSLEARTEAFF. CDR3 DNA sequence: TGTGCCAGCAGCTTGGAGGCGAGGACTGAAGCTTTCTTT.

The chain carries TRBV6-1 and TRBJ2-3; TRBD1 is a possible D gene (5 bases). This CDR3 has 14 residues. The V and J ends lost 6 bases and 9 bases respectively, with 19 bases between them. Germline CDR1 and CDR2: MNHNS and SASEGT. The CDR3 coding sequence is TGTGCCAGCAGATATAGCCAGGGATGGACGACGCAGTATTTT. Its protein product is CASRYSQGWTTQYF.

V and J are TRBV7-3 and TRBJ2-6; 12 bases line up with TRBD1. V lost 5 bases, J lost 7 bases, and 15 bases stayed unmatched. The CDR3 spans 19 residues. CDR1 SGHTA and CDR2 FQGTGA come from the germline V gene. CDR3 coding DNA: TGTGCCAGCAGCGTAAATGCGGGACAGGGGGCTGGTGGAGCCAACGTCCTGACTTTC. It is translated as CASSVNAGQGAGGANVLTF.

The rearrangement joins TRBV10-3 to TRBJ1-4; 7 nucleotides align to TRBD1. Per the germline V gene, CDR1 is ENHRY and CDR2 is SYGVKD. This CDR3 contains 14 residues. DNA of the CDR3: TGTGTCCCGGAGGGGGCAATGGGGAATGAAAAACTGTTTTTT. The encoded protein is CVPEGAMGNEKLFF.

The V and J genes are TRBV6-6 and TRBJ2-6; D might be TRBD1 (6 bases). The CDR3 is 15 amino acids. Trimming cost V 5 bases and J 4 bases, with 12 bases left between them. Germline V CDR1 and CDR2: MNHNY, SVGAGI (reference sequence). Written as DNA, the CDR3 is TGTGCCAGCAGTCCCCAGGGGCCCGGGGCCAACGTCCTGACTTTC. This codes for CASSPQGPGANVLTF.

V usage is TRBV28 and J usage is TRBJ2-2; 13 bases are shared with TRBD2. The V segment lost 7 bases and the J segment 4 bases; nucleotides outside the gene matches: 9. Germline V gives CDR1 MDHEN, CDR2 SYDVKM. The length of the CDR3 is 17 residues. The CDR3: CASTFGLAGESTGELFF. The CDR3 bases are TGTGCCAGCACCTTCGGACTAGCGGGGGAGAGCACCGGGGAGCTGTTTTTT.

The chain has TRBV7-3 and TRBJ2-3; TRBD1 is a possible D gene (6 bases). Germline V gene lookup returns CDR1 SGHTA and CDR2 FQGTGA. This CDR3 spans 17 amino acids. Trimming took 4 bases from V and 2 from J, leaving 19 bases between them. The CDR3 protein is CASSSRGGGLLTDTQYF. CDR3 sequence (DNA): TGTGCCAGCAGCTCCCGTGGGGGCGGCCTCCTCACAGATACGCAGTATTTT. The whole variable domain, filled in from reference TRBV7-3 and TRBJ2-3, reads GAGVSQTPSNKVTEKGKYVELRCDPISGHTALYWYRQSLGQGPEFLIYFQGTGAADDSGLPNDRFFAVRPEGSVSTLKIQRTERGDSAVYLCASSSRGGGLLTDTQYFGPGTRLTVL.

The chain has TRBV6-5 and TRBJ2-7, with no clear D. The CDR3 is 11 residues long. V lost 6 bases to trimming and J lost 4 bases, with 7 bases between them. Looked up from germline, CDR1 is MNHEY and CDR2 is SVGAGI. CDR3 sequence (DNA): TGTGCCAGCAGCCGTCTGTACGAGCAGTACTTC. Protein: CASSRLYEQYF.